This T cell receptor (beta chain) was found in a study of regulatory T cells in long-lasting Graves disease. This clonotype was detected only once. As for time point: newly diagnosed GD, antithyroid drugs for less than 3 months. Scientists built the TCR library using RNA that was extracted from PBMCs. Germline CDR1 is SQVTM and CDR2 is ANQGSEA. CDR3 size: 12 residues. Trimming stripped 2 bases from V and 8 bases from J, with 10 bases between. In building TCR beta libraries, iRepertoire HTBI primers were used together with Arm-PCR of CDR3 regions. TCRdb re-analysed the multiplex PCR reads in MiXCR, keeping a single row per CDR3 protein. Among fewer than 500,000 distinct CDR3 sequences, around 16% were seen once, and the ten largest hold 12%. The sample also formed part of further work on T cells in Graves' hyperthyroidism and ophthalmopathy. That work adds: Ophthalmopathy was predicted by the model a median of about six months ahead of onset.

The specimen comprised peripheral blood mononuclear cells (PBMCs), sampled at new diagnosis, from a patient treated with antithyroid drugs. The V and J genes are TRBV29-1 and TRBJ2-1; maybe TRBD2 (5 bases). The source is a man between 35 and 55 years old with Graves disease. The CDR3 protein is CSVELALDEQFF. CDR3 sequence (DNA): TGCAGCGTTGAACTAGCTCTCGATGAGCAGTTCTTC.